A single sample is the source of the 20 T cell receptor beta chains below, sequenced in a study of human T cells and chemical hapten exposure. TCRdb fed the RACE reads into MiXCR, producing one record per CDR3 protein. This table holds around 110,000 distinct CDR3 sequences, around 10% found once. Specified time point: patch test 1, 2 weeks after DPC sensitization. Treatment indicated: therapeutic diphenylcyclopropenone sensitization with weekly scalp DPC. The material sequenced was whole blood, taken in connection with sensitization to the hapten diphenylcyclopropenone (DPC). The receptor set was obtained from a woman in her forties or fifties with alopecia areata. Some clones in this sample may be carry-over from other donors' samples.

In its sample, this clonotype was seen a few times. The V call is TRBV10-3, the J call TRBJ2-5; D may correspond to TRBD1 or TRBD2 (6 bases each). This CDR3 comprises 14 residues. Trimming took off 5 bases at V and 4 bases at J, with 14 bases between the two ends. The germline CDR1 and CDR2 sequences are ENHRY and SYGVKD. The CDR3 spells CAISIRGALETQYF. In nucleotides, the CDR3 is TGTGCCATCAGTATTAGGGGGGCATTAGAGACCCAGTACTTC.

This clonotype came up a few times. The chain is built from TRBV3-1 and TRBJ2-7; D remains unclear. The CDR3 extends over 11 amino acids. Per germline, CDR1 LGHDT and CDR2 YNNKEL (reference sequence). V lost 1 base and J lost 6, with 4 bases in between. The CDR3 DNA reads TGTGCCAGCAGCCAAGTGGCCGAGCAGTACTTC. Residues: CASSQVAEQYF.

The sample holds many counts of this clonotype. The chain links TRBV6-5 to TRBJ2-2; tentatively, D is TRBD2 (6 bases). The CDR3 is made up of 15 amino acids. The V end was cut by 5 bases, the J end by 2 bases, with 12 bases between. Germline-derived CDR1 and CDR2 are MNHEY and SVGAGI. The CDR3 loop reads CASSPGTFNTGELFF. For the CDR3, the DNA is TGTGCCAGCAGTCCCGGGACTTTTAACACCGGGGAGCTGTTTTTT.

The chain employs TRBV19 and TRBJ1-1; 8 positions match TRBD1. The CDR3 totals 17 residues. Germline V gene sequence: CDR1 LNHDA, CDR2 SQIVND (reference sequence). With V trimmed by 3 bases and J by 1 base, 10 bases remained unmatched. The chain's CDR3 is CASSIRNRGATNTEAFF. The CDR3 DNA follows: TGTGCCAGTAGTATCCGGAACAGGGGGGCGACGAACACTGAAGCTTTCTTT.

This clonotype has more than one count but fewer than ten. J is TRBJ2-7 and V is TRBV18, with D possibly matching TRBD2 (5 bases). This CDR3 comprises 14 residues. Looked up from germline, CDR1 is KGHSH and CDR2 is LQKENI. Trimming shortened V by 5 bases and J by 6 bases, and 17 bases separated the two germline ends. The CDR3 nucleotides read TGTGCCAGCTCAGGAGTGCCGAGGGCTCCCGAGCAGTACTTC. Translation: CASSGVPRAPEQYF.

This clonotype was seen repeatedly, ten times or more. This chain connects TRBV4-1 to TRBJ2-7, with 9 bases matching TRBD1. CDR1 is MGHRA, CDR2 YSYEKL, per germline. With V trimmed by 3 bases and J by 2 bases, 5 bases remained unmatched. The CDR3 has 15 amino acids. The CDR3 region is CASSQGQGGTYEQYF. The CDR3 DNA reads TGCGCCAGCAGCCAGGGACAGGGTGGAACCTACGAGCAGTACTTC.

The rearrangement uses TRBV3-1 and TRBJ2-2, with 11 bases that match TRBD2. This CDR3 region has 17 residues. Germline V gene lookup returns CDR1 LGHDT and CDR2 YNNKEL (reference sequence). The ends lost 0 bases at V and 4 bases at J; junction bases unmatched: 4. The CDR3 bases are TGTGCCAGCAGCCAAGATCCACTAGCGGGGGCCACCGGGGAGCTGTTTTTT. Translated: CASSQDPLAGATGELFF.

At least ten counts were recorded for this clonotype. The CDR3 protein is CASAAGTGDSSLHF. CDR3 sequence (DNA): TGCGCCAGCGCGGCCGGGACAGGGGATTCTTCCCTCCACTTT. The J gene is TRBJ1-6, the V gene TRBV5-1; 10 bases are a match to TRBD1. Germline loops: CDR1 SGHRS, CDR2 YFSETQ. V was pared by 7 bases and J by 14 bases, with 12 bases of the junction left unmatched. The CDR3 spans 14 residues.

CDR3 nucleotide sequence: TGTGCCAGCAGCTTATACACCTATGAGCAGTTCTTC. Protein: CASSLYTYEQFF. The chain links TRBV7-9 to TRBJ2-1, with D uncertain. Germline values: CDR1 SEHNR, CDR2 FQNEAQ (reference sequence). The CDR3 length is 12 residues. V lost 2 bases, J lost 8 bases, and 7 bases lay in between.

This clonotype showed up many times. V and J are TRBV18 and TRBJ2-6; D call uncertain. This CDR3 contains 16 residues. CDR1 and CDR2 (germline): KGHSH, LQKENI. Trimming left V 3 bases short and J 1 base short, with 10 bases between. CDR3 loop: CASSPPPNSGANVLTF. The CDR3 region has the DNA TGTGCCAGCTCACCCCCTCCGAATTCTGGGGCCAACGTCCTGACTTTC.

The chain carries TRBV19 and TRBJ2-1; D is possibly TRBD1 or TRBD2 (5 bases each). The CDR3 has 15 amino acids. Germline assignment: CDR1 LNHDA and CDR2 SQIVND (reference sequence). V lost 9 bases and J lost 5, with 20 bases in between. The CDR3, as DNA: TGTGCCAGCCTAGGCTCGGGGACCATAAACAATGAGCAGTTCTTC. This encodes CASLGSGTINNEQFF.

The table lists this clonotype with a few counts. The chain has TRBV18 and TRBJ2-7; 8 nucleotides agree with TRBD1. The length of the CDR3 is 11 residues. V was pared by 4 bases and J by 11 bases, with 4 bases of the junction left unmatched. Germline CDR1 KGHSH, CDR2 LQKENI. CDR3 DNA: TGTGCCAGCTCACGTGGACAGGGAGAGTACTTC. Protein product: CASSRGQGEYF.

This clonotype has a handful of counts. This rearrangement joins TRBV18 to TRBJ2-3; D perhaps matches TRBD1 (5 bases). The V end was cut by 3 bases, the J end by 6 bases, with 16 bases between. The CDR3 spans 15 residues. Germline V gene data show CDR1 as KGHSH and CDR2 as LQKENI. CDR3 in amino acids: CASSPGALTQDTQYF. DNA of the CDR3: TGTGCCAGCTCACCTGGGGCCCTCACGCAGGATACGCAGTATTTT.

The CDR3 sequence is CAISAGASTDTQYF. The CDR3 DNA sequence: TGTGCCATCAGTGCGGGGGCAAGCACAGATACGCAGTATTTT. This chain uses TRBV10-3 with TRBJ2-3, with D perhaps matching TRBD1 or TRBD2 (6 bases each). Trimming stripped 4 bases from V and 0 bases from J, with 8 bases between. CDR1 is ENHRY, CDR2 SYGVKD, per germline. This CDR3 is built from 14 residues.

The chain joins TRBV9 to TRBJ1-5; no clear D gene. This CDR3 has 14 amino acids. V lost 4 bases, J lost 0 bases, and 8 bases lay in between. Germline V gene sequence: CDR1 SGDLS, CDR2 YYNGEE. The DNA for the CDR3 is TGTGCCAGCAGCACCGGGATTAGCAATCAGCCCCAGCATTTT. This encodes CASSTGISNQPQHF.

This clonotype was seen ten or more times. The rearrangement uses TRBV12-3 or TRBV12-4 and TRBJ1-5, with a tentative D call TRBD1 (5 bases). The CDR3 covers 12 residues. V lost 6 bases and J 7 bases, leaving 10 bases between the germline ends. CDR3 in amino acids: CASRGVRQPQHF. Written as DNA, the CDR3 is TGTGCCAGCAGAGGGGTCCGGCAGCCCCAGCATTTT.

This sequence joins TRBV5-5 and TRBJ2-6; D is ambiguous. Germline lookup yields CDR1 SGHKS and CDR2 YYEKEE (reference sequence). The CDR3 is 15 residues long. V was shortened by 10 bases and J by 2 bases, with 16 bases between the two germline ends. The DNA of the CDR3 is TGTGCCTCCTCCCCTATTGGAGCTGGGGCCAACGTCCTGACTTTC. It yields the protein CASSPIGAGANVLTF.

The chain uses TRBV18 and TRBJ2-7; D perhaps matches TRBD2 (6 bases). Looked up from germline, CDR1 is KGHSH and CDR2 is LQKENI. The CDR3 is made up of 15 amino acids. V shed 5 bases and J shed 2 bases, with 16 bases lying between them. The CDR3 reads CASSGEDSVAYEQYF. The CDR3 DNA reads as TGTGCCAGCTCAGGGGAGGATAGCGTCGCCTACGAGCAGTACTTC.

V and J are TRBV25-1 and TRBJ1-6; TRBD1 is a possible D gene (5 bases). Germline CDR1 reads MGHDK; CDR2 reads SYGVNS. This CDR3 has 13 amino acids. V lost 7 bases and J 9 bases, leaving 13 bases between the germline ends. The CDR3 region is CASTGTGFSPLHF. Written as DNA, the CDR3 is TGTGCCAGCACCGGGACGGGTTTTTCACCCCTCCACTTT.

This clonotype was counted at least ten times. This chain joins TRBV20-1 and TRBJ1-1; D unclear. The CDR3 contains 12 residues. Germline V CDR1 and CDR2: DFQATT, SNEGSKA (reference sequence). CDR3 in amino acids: CSFLPENTEAFF. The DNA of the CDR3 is TGCAGCTTCCTACCCGAAAACACTGAAGCTTTCTTT.